The 30 T cell receptor beta chains reported below all come from one sample, sequenced in a study of T cells in women clearing cervical HPV infection. Only in-frame clones appear in the TCRdb table, and some are missing; sequencing was by immunoSEQ multiplex PCR. This sample's table has roughly 22,000 clones. Sequencing was done on a sample of blood buffy coat. The receptor set was obtained from a woman between 18 and 69 years old with a cervical HPV16 infection that either progressed to CIN3+ or cleared (not recorded which).

This clone counts as medium-sized (0.01 to 0.1%) by frequency. The CDR3 end falls 3 residues outside the read, so it is completed with the germline J gene. This chain connects TRBV19 to TRBJ2-1; 12 bases map to TRBD2. Germline V gives CDR1 LNHDA, CDR2 SQIVND (reference sequence). V was clipped by 5 bases and J by 7 bases; unmatched bases: 9. This CDR3 comprises 16 residues. This CDR3 is CASSPLAGGVRNEQFF. CDR3 DNA, as far as it was read: TGTGCCAGTAGTCCACTAGCGGGAGGAGTTAGGAATGAG.

For this clone: From the germline J gene comes the end of the CDR3, since the read stops 3 residues before it. The chain has TRBV28 and TRBJ1-6, with D tentatively TRBD1 (5 bases). The CDR3 covers 15 residues. Germline loops: CDR1 MDHEN, CDR2 SYDVKM. V was shortened by 7 bases and J by 4 bases, with 14 bases between the two germline ends. The DNA read from the CDR3 is TGTGCCAGCACGTGGCCAGGGTCGTATAATTCACCC. This translates into CASTWPGSYNSP. The full CDR3 sequence reads CASTWPGSYNSPLHF.

Regarding this clone: Sequencing ends 3 residues short of the CDR3 end; the germline J gene provides the rest. The chain joins TRBV7-2 to TRBJ1-2; a weak D match, TRBD1 (5 bases). The CDR3 is made up of 15 amino acids. CDR1 is SGHTA and CDR2 is FQGNSA in the germline V gene. The CDR3 sequence: CASSGGLPSTDTYTF. The sequenced part of the CDR3 DNA is TGTGCCAGCAGTGGGGGACTACCTAGCACAGATACC.

With respect to this clone: The read comes to an end 3 residues before the CDR3 does, leaving the germline J gene to fill in the end. The genes are TRBV6-1 and TRBJ1-5, with D perhaps TRBD1 (6 bases). This CDR3 spans 15 amino acids. CDR1 is MNHNS and CDR2 is SASEGT in the germline V gene. Partial CDR3 DNA: TGTGCCAGCAGTGGACTAGCGGGGGGCACAGATCCC. Residues: CASSGLAGGTDP. The complete CDR3 reads CASSGLAGGTDPQHF.

On this clone: The read terminates 3 residues before the CDR3 end, so the remaining end is supplied by the germline J gene. The chain combines TRBV7-3 with TRBJ1-1; D gene ambiguous. Trimming stripped 4 bases from V and 2 bases from J, with 11 bases between. The CDR3 is 14 amino acids. CDR1 SGHTA and CDR2 FQGTGA come from the germline V gene. The covered CDR3 bases are TGTGCCAGCAGCTCGTCACACCTCAACACTGAA. The encoded protein is CASSSSHLNTE. The whole CDR3 region reads CASSSSHLNTEAFF. Filled out from reference TRBV7-3 and TRBJ1-1, the complete variable domain reads GAGVSQTPSNKVTEKGKYVELRCDPISGHTALYWYRQSLGQGPEFLIYFQGTGAADDSGLPNDRFFAVRPEGSVSTLKIQRTERGDSAVYLCASSSSHLNTEAFFGQGTRLTVV.

Comment on this clone: From the germline J gene comes the end of the CDR3, since the read stops 3 residues before it. The V and J genes are TRBV6-1 and TRBJ2-2; 7 bases align to TRBD1. The CDR3 has 16 residues. Germline V gene lookup returns CDR1 MNHNS and CDR2 SASEGT. J lost 5 bases, V lost 4 bases, and 10 bases had no gene match. The sequenced part of the CDR3 DNA is TGTGCCAGCAGTGGACAGGGTACTCTCGGTACCGGGGAG. Protein product: CASSGQGTLGTGE. The full CDR3 protein is CASSGQGTLGTGELFF.

Turning to this clone: Coverage ceases 3 residues before the CDR3 finishes, and the germline J gene fills in the end. The chain uses TRBV6-1 and TRBJ2-1; 11 bases match TRBD2. The CDR3 has 18 residues. Germline CDR1 reads MNHNS; CDR2 reads SASEGT. V lost 0 bases, J lost 6 bases, and 10 bases stayed unmatched. The CDR3 region is CASSEAFGTSGYTNEQFF. The DNA read from the CDR3 is TGTGCCAGCAGTGAAGCATTTGGGACTAGCGGTTATACCAATGAG.

About this clone itself: Sequencing ends 3 residues short of the CDR3 end; the germline J gene provides the rest. The chain carries TRBV5-1 and TRBJ2-5; maybe TRBD2 (5 bases). CDR3 length: 16 residues. Between the trimmed V and J ends, which lost 4 bases and 4 bases, there was a span of 20 bases. The germline CDR1 and CDR2 sequences are SGHRS and YFSETQ. Here the CDR3 reads CASSLGVAEGPETQYF. The CDR3 DNA, read in part, is TGCGCCAGCAGCCTGGGAGTTGCTGAGGGCCCAGAGACC.

With respect to this clone: The read terminates 3 residues before the CDR3 end, so the remaining end is supplied by the germline J gene. V usage is TRBV2 and J usage is TRBJ2-3; 13 bases map to TRBD2. Germline V lookup: CDR1 SNHLY, CDR2 FYNNEI. This CDR3 contains 15 residues. CDR3 bases read: TGTGCCAGTGTCCGGACTAGCGGGAGCGTAGAGACG. Residues: CASVRTSGSVET. The whole CDR3 sequence is CASVRTSGSVETQYF.

CDR3 DNA, as far as it was read: TGTGCCAGCAGTGATTTGGGCGTTGCGAGGGCTTACGAG. Encoded protein: CASSDLGVARAYE. The whole CDR3 protein reads CASSDLGVARAYEQYF. V and J are TRBV6-1 and TRBJ2-7, with D possibly TRBD2 on 5 matching bases. Read sequence stops 3 residues before the CDR3 end, and the germline J gene provides the missing end. The CDR3 is 16 residues long. CDR1 is MNHNS and CDR2 is SASEGT in the germline V gene. Trimming left V 3 bases short and J 4 bases short, with 19 bases between.

Regarding this clone: The read stops 3 residues short of the end of the CDR3; the missing end is completed from the germline J gene. V is TRBV7-2 and J is TRBJ2-7; tentatively, D is TRBD1 (6 bases). The germline V gene encodes CDR1 SGHTA and CDR2 FQGNSA. The CDR3 consists of 14 residues. V was cut by 5 bases and J by 2 bases, with 13 bases left in between. This CDR3 reads CASSQGTLPYEQYF. The part of the CDR3 DNA that was read is TGTGCCAGCAGCCAAGGGACACTCCCCTACGAG.

In regard to this clone: The read ends 3 residues shy of where the CDR3 ends; the end is completed using the germline J gene. The chain uses TRBV7-8 and TRBJ2-3; 8 bases match TRBD2. This CDR3 is 15 amino acids long. The junction had 5 bases not matched to a gene; V was cut back by 2 bases and J by 4 bases. Looked up from germline, CDR1 is SGHVS and CDR2 is FQNEAQ. Incomplete CDR3 DNA: TGTGCCAGCAGCTTAAGGGGACTAGGTGCAGATACG. This translates into CASSLRGLGADT. The whole CDR3 reads CASSLRGLGADTQYF.

Worth noting for this clone: The read gets to within 3 residues of the CDR3 end, and the germline J gene fills in the rest. This sequence joins TRBV12-3 or TRBV12-4 and TRBJ1-5; 8 nucleotides match TRBD1. The CDR3 totals 13 residues. V shed 5 bases, J shed 6 bases, and the junction held 3 bases outside the gene matches. The sequenced CDR3 bases are TGTGCCAGCAGTCGGACAGGGCTTCAGCCC. Protein product: CASSRTGLQP. The CDR3 in full is CASSRTGLQPQHF.

The CDR3 sequence: CASSYSGGGANVLTF. The sequenced part of the CDR3 DNA is TGTGCCAGCAGTTACTCAGGGGGAGGGGCCAACGTC. The V call is TRBV6-2 or TRBV6-3, the J call TRBJ2-6, with a possible D match to TRBD1 (6 bases). The read stops 3 residues short of the end of the CDR3; the missing end is completed from the germline J gene. The V gene's germline CDR1 is MNHEY and CDR2 SVGEGT. The CDR3 is made up of 15 amino acids. V was clipped by 0 bases and J by 4 bases, with 7 bases between them.

A note on this clone: Sequencing ends 3 residues short of the CDR3 end; the germline J gene provides the rest. The chain joins TRBV2 to TRBJ1-4, with D perhaps matching TRBD1 (5 bases). The V end was cut by 7 bases, the J end by 5 bases, with 14 bases between. The germline V gene has CDR1 SNHLY and CDR2 FYNNEI. The CDR3 spans 14 residues. This CDR3 reads CASILDRPNEKLFF. CDR3 bases read: TGTGCCAGCATCCTCGACAGACCAAATGAAAAA.

Of note for this clone: The read halts 3 residues ahead of the CDR3 end, with the missing end drawn from the germline J gene. V and J are TRBV20-1 and TRBJ2-3; TRBD2 matches at 9 bases. CDR3 size: 18 residues. V shed 7 bases, J shed 1 base, and the junction held 18 bases outside the gene matches. Looked up from germline, CDR1 is DFQATT and CDR2 is SNEGSKA (reference sequence). Incomplete CDR3 DNA: TGCAGTGAAAAAGGGGGACTAGCCTGGTGGTCTGGCACAGATACG. It codes for CSEKGGLAWWSGTDT. The entire CDR3 protein is CSEKGGLAWWSGTDTQYF.

Points on this clone: The DNA ends 3 residues before the CDR3 does, and the rest of the CDR3 is filled in from the germline J gene. The rearrangement uses TRBV6-4 and TRBJ2-6, with 7 bases lining up with TRBD1. Trimming removed 6 bases from V and 4 bases from J; junction bases left unmatched: 6. CDR1 and CDR2 from the germline V gene are MRHNA and SNTAGT. The CDR3 totals 15 residues. The covered CDR3 bases are TGTGCCAGCAGCCCCAGGGGGACCGGGGCCAACGTC. This codes for CASSPRGTGANV. The CDR3, in full, reads CASSPRGTGANVLTF.

Remarks on this clone: The read stops 3 residues short of the end of the CDR3; the missing end is completed from the germline J gene. V usage is TRBV29-1 and J usage is TRBJ2-3; tentatively, D is TRBD1 (5 bases). Per germline, CDR1 SQVTM and CDR2 ANQGSEA. The V end lost 4 bases, the J end lost 3 bases, and 14 bases lay between the germline ends. This CDR3 region has 14 residues. CDR3 bases read: TGCAGCGTTGCCGACAGCAAGGGGACAGATACG. It encodes CSVADSKGTDT. The CDR3 as a whole reads CSVADSKGTDTQYF.

As regards this clone: The observed sequence ends 3 residues before the CDR3 terminus, with the missing tail filled in from the germline J gene. The chain carries TRBV2 and TRBJ1-2; possibly TRBD1 for D (6 bases). The CDR3 has 14 residues. Per the germline V gene, CDR1 is SNHLY and CDR2 is FYNNEI. The CDR3 here is CASQLTGPGDTYTF. The sequenced part of the CDR3 DNA is TGTGCCAGCCAGTTGACAGGCCCAGGGGATACC.

As regards this clone: Read coverage stops 3 residues before the CDR3 terminus; the germline J gene supplies the remainder. V gene TRBV20-1 combines with J gene TRBJ1-1; TRBD1 is a possible D gene (5 bases). This CDR3 spans 12 amino acids. Germline CDR1 and CDR2: DFQATT and SNEGSKA (reference sequence). V was pared by 7 bases and J by 1 base, with 10 bases between. The CDR3: CSVAGGNTEAFF. The CDR3 bases that were read are TGCAGTGTCGCCGGGGGGAACACTGAA.

With respect to this clone: The read ends 3 residues shy of where the CDR3 ends; the end is completed using the germline J gene. The chain employs TRBV19 and TRBJ2-3; D may correspond to TRBD1 or TRBD2 (5 bases each). The ends were cut back, 1 base at V and 5 bases at J, with 10 bases in the middle. There are 14 residues in the CDR3. Germline V gene lookup returns CDR1 LNHDA and CDR2 SQIVND (reference sequence). CDR3 sequence reads: CASSIGQGVDTQYF. The CDR3 bases that were read are TGTGCCAGTAGTATAGGGCAGGGAGTAGATACG. Complete variable domain (other parts from reference TRBV19 and TRBJ2-3): DGGITQSPKYLFRKEGQNVTLSCEQNLNHDAMYWYRQDPGQGLRLIYYSQIVNDFQKGDIAEGYSVSREKKESFPLTVTSAQKNPTAFYLCASSIGQGVDTQYFGPGTRLTVL.

Comment on this clone: Sequencing ends 3 residues short of the CDR3 end; the germline J gene provides the rest. The chain uses TRBV2 and TRBJ2-7, with D tentatively TRBD1 or TRBD2 (5 bases each). V was trimmed by 6 bases and J by 4 bases, leaving 16 bases between them. Germline CDR1 and CDR2: SNHLY and FYNNEI. This CDR3 has 14 amino acids. Partial CDR3 DNA: TGTGCCAGCAGCTACAGAGGGGCTGGATACGAG. It translates to CASSYRGAGYE. The whole CDR3 sequence is CASSYRGAGYEQYF.

Note on this clone: Read data end 3 residues before the CDR3 end; the end is taken from the germline J gene. V is TRBV27 and J is TRBJ1-1; tentatively, D is TRBD1 (6 bases). The CDR3 consists of 13 residues. Germline lookup yields CDR1 MNHEY and CDR2 SMNVEV (reference sequence). Deletions cut 6 bases from V and 7 bases from J, with 15 bases between. The DNA read from the CDR3 is TGTGCCAGCAGCCCCACAGGGCGGGATGAA. It encodes CASSPTGRDE. The whole CDR3 sequence reads CASSPTGRDEAFF.

Points on this clone: The read ends 3 residues before the CDR3 terminus; that terminus is restored from the germline J gene. The chain links TRBV19 to TRBJ1-5; 9 bases match TRBD1. Germline CDR1 LNHDA, CDR2 SQIVND (reference sequence). The V gene end was trimmed by 5 bases and the J gene end by 8 bases; junction bases not matched to a gene: 7. The CDR3 totals 14 residues. The CDR3 protein is CASSPTGGGKPQHF. Incomplete CDR3 DNA: TGTGCCAGTAGTCCGACAGGGGGTGGGAAGCCC.

On this clone: The CDR3 end falls 3 residues outside the read, so it is completed with the germline J gene. The chain is built from TRBV7-9 and TRBJ1-2; TRBD1 matches 10 bases. Looked up from germline, CDR1 is SEHNR and CDR2 is FQNEAQ (reference sequence). This CDR3 region has 14 residues. The CDR3 protein is CASSRLGTGDGYTF. CDR3 DNA (partial): TGTGCCAGCAGCCGATTAGGGACAGGGGACGGC.

About this clone: Sequencing ends 3 residues short of the CDR3 end; the germline J gene provides the rest. The chain employs TRBV18 and TRBJ1-1, with D maybe TRBD1 (5 bases). In germline, CDR1 is KGHSH, CDR2 LQKENI. The V gene lost 8 bases and the J gene lost 3 bases, with 19 bases spanning the gap. The CDR3 is made up of 15 amino acids. The covered CDR3 bases are TGTGCCAGCCAGCGCGACGCAGGAGGGGACACTGAA. It encodes CASQRDAGGDTE. The full CDR3 protein is CASQRDAGGDTEAFF.

Of note for this clone: The CDR3 goes on 3 residues after the read ends, and that part is filled in from the germline J gene. V usage is TRBV4-2 and J usage is TRBJ2-3, with TRBD2 as a possible D gene (6 bases). This CDR3 has 15 amino acids. Germline V CDR1 and CDR2: LGHNA, YNFKEQ. The CDR3 bases that were read are TGTGCCAGCAGCCAAGATACCCAGGGAGGTCAGCCG. Translation gives CASSQDTQGGQP. The full-length CDR3 reads as CASSQDTQGGQPQYF.

A remark on this clone: The CDR3 end falls 3 residues outside the read, so it is completed with the germline J gene. The rearrangement links TRBV4-1 to TRBJ1-5; 12 nucleotides agree with TRBD1. Germline-derived CDR1 and CDR2 are MGHRA and YSYEKL. V was pared by 0 bases and J by 9 bases, with 9 bases of the junction left unmatched. This CDR3 has 17 residues. CDR3 protein: CASSQDPGQGAWGPQHF. CDR3 DNA, as far as it was read: TGCGCCAGCAGCCAAGATCCGGGACAGGGGGCTTGGGGGCCC.

On this clone: The read stops 3 residues short of the end of the CDR3; the missing end is completed from the germline J gene. This specimen includes other DNA sequences encoding the same CDR3. This chain joins TRBV7-9 and TRBJ1-3; 9 bases line up with TRBD1. Germline V gene sequence: CDR1 SEHNR, CDR2 FQNEAQ (reference sequence). The CDR3 contains 15 residues. With V trimmed by 5 bases and J by 1 base, 3 bases remained unmatched. The sequenced part of the CDR3 DNA is TGTGCCAGCAGCAAACAGGGGGCATCTGGAAACACC. Translated: CASSKQGASGNT. The full CDR3 protein is CASSKQGASGNTIYF.

On this clone: The CDR3 end lies 3 residues beyond the end of the read and is filled in from the germline J gene. The chain employs TRBV7-9 and TRBJ2-1; the D gene is possibly TRBD2 (6 bases). V lost 5 bases and J 5 bases, leaving 16 bases between the germline ends. This CDR3 comprises 15 residues. The germline CDR1 and CDR2 sequences are SEHNR and FQNEAQ (reference sequence). The sequenced CDR3 bases are TGTGCCAGCAGCCCCCCCGGGGGTTGGAACAATGAG. Amino acid sequence: CASSPPGGWNNE. The entire CDR3 protein is CASSPPGGWNNEQFF.